Below, 32 T cell receptor beta chains from the same sample are listed, as sequenced in a study of lymphopenia after photon versus proton radiotherapy. The data were produced by immunoSEQ multiplex PCR, yet TCRdb's version contains in-frame clones alone and is incomplete. The sample consists of about 45,000 clones, over 75% of them appearing once. This sample comprised peripheral blood, obtained from a patient treated with photon-based radiotherapy. The receptors were sampled from a middle-aged man with gastric cancer.

The J gene is TRBJ2-6, the V gene TRBV5-6, with D possibly being TRBD2 (5 bases). The germline V gene encodes CDR1 SGHDT and CDR2 YYEEEE. The ends were cut back, 4 bases at V and 2 bases at J, with 13 bases in the middle. The CDR3 totals 16 residues. DNA for the CDR3: TGTGCCAGCAGCCCCGGGGAGCACACTGGGGCCAACGTCCTGACTTTC. It translates to CASSPGEHTGANVLTF.

The chain uses TRBV5-5 and TRBJ1-2, with a weak D call TRBD1 (6 bases). The CDR3 loop spans 14 amino acids. Per the germline V gene, CDR1 is SGHKS and CDR2 is YYEKEE (reference sequence). The V and J ends lost 1 base and 0 bases respectively, with 7 bases between them. CDR3 nucleotides: TGTGCCAGCAGCTTGACAGGGCCTAACTATGGCTACACCTTC. It translates to CASSLTGPNYGYTF.

This clone was picked up one time. This chain links TRBV6-6 with TRBJ1-5; D ambiguous. The CDR3 is 16 residues long. Per the germline V gene, CDR1 is MNHNY and CDR2 is SVGAGI (reference sequence). Trimming left V 0 bases short and J 6 bases short, with 15 bases between. This CDR3 reads CASSYSPPSGSQPQHF. The CDR3 coding sequence is TGTGCCAGCAGTTACTCACCGCCGTCGGGGAGTCAGCCCCAGCATTTT.

This chain connects TRBV7-2 to TRBJ1-1; D not resolved. With 8 bases removed from V and 2 bases from J, the gap between germline ends came to 12 bases. CDR1 SGHTA and CDR2 FQGNSA come from the germline V gene. The CDR3 is made up of 13 amino acids. The CDR3 coding sequence is TGTGCCAGCCGGGAGGATTTTAACACTGAAGCTTTCTTT. Translation: CASREDFNTEAFF.

The chain recombines TRBV5-1 with TRBJ2-7; 9 bases align to TRBD1. The CDR3 is 15 amino acids. The trim removed 0 bases at V and 4 bases at J, leaving 5 bases unmatched. Germline CDR1 SGHRS, CDR2 YFSETQ. This CDR3 reads CASSLGQGVAYEQYF. The CDR3 coding sequence is TGCGCCAGCAGCTTGGGACAGGGGGTGGCTTACGAGCAGTACTTC.

This chain joins TRBV5-6 and TRBJ1-1; 8 bases fit TRBD1. V dropped 4 bases and J dropped 4; count of bases not matched to a gene: 9. The CDR3 is made up of 15 amino acids. The germline V gene encodes CDR1 SGHDT and CDR2 YYEEEE. In DNA, the CDR3 is TGTGCCAGCAGCCCTCTGGACAGGGAGGGCACTGAAGCTTTCTTT. Amino acid sequence: CASSPLDREGTEAFF.

The CDR3: CASRNRATGELFF. CDR3 DNA sequence: TGTGCCAGTAGAAACAGGGCCACCGGGGAGCTGTTTTTT. This sequence joins TRBV19 and TRBJ2-2, with D possibly TRBD1 on 6 matching bases. V lost 6 bases to trimming and J lost 4 bases, with 9 bases between them. The CDR3 totals 13 residues. The germline gives CDR1 LNHDA, CDR2 SQIVND (reference sequence).

The chain recombines TRBV9 with TRBJ2-6; D is possibly TRBD2 (6 bases). The V and J ends lost 1 base and 2 bases respectively, with 13 bases between them. The CDR3 totals 17 residues. Germline V gene sequence: CDR1 SGDLS, CDR2 YYNGEE. The CDR3 sequence: CASSVYPGGAGANVLTF. CDR3 coding DNA: TGTGCCAGCAGCGTATATCCCGGCGGGGCTGGGGCCAACGTCCTGACTTTC.

This rearrangement joins TRBV19 to TRBJ2-7; 9 bases are shared with TRBD1. The germline CDR1 and CDR2 sequences are LNHDA and SQIVND (reference sequence). Germline trimming cut 3 bases from V and 7 bases from J; bases unmatched to any gene: 4. The CDR3 loop spans 13 amino acids. CDR3: CASSMGTGQEQYF. Here the CDR3 DNA reads TGTGCCAGTAGTATGGGGACAGGGCAGGAGCAGTACTTC. Combining the CDR3 with reference TRBV19 and TRBJ2-7 gives the whole variable domain DGGITQSPKYLFRKEGQNVTLSCEQNLNHDAMYWYRQDPGQGLRLIYYSQIVNDFQKGDIAEGYSVSREKKESFPLTVTSAQKNPTAFYLCASSMGTGQEQYFGPGTRLTVT.

This chain uses TRBV18 with TRBJ1-1, with D tentatively TRBD1 (6 bases). The CDR3 extends over 14 amino acids. Trimming took off 3 bases at V and 5 bases at J, with 13 bases between the two ends. CDR1 and CDR2 (germline): KGHSH, LQKENI. Written as DNA, the CDR3 is TGTGCCAGCTCACCTGGGGGCTCGGGGACTGAAGCTTTCTTT. Residues: CASSPGGSGTEAFF.

The chain joins TRBV6-5 to TRBJ1-2; 9 nucleotides align to TRBD1. V shed 5 bases, J shed 9 bases, and the junction held 4 bases outside the gene matches. This CDR3 comprises 12 residues. The V gene's germline CDR1 is MNHEY and CDR2 SVGAGI. CDR3 region: CASSSTGGRYTF. The CDR3 DNA reads as TGTGCCAGCAGTAGCACAGGGGGCCGCTACACCTTC.

V and J are TRBV5-4 and TRBJ2-7, with 9 positions matching TRBD1. J gave up 9 bases and V 0 bases, and 10 bases lay outside the gene matches. CDR3 size: 15 residues. From germline, CDR1 is SGHNT and CDR2 YYREEE (reference sequence). As DNA, the CDR3 is TGTGCCAGCAGCTTGGAAAAGGGACAGGGCTCCTGGCAGTACTTC. It yields the protein CASSLEKGQGSWQYF. Supplemented by reference TRBV5-4 and TRBJ2-7, the full variable domain reads ETGVTQSPTHLIKTRGQQVTLRCSSQSGHNTVSWYQQALGQGPQFIFQYYREEENGRGNFPPRFSGLQFPNYSSELNVNALELDDSALYLCASSLEKGQGSWQYFGPGTRLTVT.

The sample holds one count of this clone. Written as DNA, the CDR3 is TGTGCCACCTCTACGAGGACCCAAGAGACCCAGTACTTC. Translation gives CATSTRTQETQYF. The chain combines TRBV27 with TRBJ2-5, with no clear D. Trimming left V 10 bases short and J 1 base short, with 13 bases between. The V gene's germline CDR1 is MNHEY and CDR2 SMNVEV (reference sequence). This CDR3 has 13 amino acids.

The chain couples TRBV7-7 to TRBJ2-3; 9 positions match TRBD1. Trimming removed 3 bases from V and 3 bases from J; junction bases left unmatched: 4. This CDR3 has 15 amino acids. The germline CDR1 and CDR2 sequences are SSHAT and FNYEAQ (reference sequence). In nucleotides, the CDR3 is TGTGCCAGCAGCTTTTCCGGACAGGGGACAGATACGCAGTATTTT. Translation gives CASSFSGQGTDTQYF.

Only a few counts were recorded for this clone. The V and J genes are TRBV10-3 and TRBJ1-2, with 8 bases that match TRBD1. V trimming: 5 bases; J trimming: 4 bases; junction bases outside the gene matches: 3. The germline gives CDR1 ENHRY, CDR2 SYGVKD. CDR3 length: 13 residues. The chain's CDR3 is CAISQQGAYGYTF. The CDR3 coding sequence is TGTGCCATCAGTCAGCAGGGGGCCTATGGCTACACCTTC.

The chain uses TRBV27 and TRBJ2-2; TRBD1 is a possible D gene (5 bases). The CDR3 runs 14 residues. The germline V gene has CDR1 MNHEY and CDR2 SMNVEV (reference sequence). The V gene lost 7 bases and the J gene lost 1 base, with 10 bases spanning the gap. CDR3 loop: CASTTDKNTGELFF. CDR3 in DNA: TGTGCCAGCACCACGGACAAGAACACCGGGGAGCTGTTTTTT.

The V gene is TRBV28, the J gene TRBJ2-2; D not resolved. V lost 7 bases and J 2 bases, leaving 17 bases between the germline ends. CDR3 size: 16 residues. Germline CDR1 MDHEN, CDR2 SYDVKM. The CDR3 nucleotides are TGTGCCAGCAAGGGAAGCTGGCAGGTCAACACCGGGGAGCTGTTTTTT. Its protein product is CASKGSWQVNTGELFF.

This clone was seen a handful of times. The chain carries TRBV11-2 and TRBJ2-7; D is possibly TRBD1 (5 bases). Germline V gene data show CDR1 as SGHAT and CDR2 as FQNNGV. V lost 1 base and J lost 0, with 7 bases in between. This CDR3 contains 14 residues. CDR3 DNA: TGTGCCAGCAGCTTAGGCAGGGTCTCCTACGAGCAGTACTTC. The encoded protein is CASSLGRVSYEQYF.

V gene TRBV7-7 combines with J gene TRBJ2-2; no definite D call. V was pared by 5 bases and J by 1 base, with 11 bases between. CDR1 SSHAT and CDR2 FNYEAQ come from the germline V gene (reference sequence). The CDR3 extends over 15 amino acids. The CDR3 reads CASSPRAGNTGELFF. CDR3 sequence (DNA): TGTGCCAGCAGCCCTCGCGCAGGGAACACCGGGGAGCTGTTTTTT.

V usage is TRBV29-1 and J usage is TRBJ2-2; no reliable D call. There are 14 residues in the CDR3. The germline gives CDR1 SQVTM, CDR2 ANQGSEA. V lost 5 bases to trimming and J lost 3 bases, with 13 bases between them. CDR3 residues: CSVQPGHYTGELFF. DNA of the CDR3: TGCAGCGTTCAGCCTGGGCATTACACCGGGGAGCTGTTTTTT.

The chain joins TRBV7-9 to TRBJ2-1; D perhaps matches TRBD2 (5 bases). The germline V gene has CDR1 SEHNR and CDR2 FQNEAQ (reference sequence). V dropped 3 bases and J dropped 4 bases, with 10 bases sitting between them. The CDR3 sequence is 14 residues long. CDR3 in amino acids: CASSFPGIYNEQFF. The CDR3 DNA sequence: TGTGCCAGCAGCTTCCCGGGAATATACAATGAGCAGTTCTTC.

The rearrangement links TRBV18 to TRBJ1-4, with D possibly being TRBD1 (5 bases). The CDR3 runs 13 residues. Germline values: CDR1 KGHSH, CDR2 LQKENI. V gave up 4 bases and J gave up 3 bases, with 6 bases separating them. Here the CDR3 reads CASSQGSNEKLFF. The CDR3 DNA reads TGTGCCAGCTCACAGGGGTCTAATGAAAAACTGTTTTTT.

V is TRBV19 and J is TRBJ1-3; no clear D gene. Germline V gene lookup returns CDR1 LNHDA and CDR2 SQIVND (reference sequence). This CDR3 spans 16 amino acids. The V gene lost 6 bases and the J gene lost 4 bases, with 19 bases spanning the gap. DNA for the CDR3: TGTGCCAGTAGCCCAGCAGTGGGAGGCTCGGGAAACACCATATATTTT. It yields the protein CASSPAVGGSGNTIYF.

The chain employs TRBV6-6 and TRBJ2-3; no clear D gene. CDR3 length: 12 amino acids. Trimming took off 0 bases at V and 7 bases at J, with 5 bases between the two ends. Germline V lookup: CDR1 MNHNY, CDR2 SVGAGI (reference sequence). Written as DNA, the CDR3 is TGTGCCAGCAGTTACTCCCCGAATACGCAGTATTTT. Its protein is CASSYSPNTQYF.

J is TRBJ2-7 and V is TRBV6-1; TRBD1 agrees at 7 bases. The CDR3 length is 13 residues. Germline trimming cut 6 bases from V and 3 bases from J; bases unmatched to any gene: 5. CDR1 and CDR2 (germline): MNHNS, SASEGT. CDR3 in amino acids: CASSATGLYEQYF. The CDR3 DNA reads TGTGCCAGCAGCGCGACAGGGCTCTACGAGCAGTACTTC.

The chain uses TRBV19 and TRBJ1-6; 7 bases map to TRBD1. CDR3 length equals 13 residues. Trimming at V came to 10 bases and at J to 6 bases, leaving 6 bases not matched to a gene. CDR1 is LNHDA and CDR2 is SQIVND in the germline V gene (reference sequence). For the CDR3, the DNA is TGTGCCACCCGGGACAGCACTAATTCACCCCTCCACTTT. Encoded protein: CATRDSTNSPLHF.

V gene TRBV11-2 combines with J gene TRBJ2-2, with D tentatively TRBD1 (5 bases). Per germline, CDR1 SGHAT and CDR2 FQNNGV. The V and J ends lost 4 bases and 0 bases respectively, with 9 bases between them. The CDR3 sequence is 15 residues long. The CDR3 DNA reads as TGTGCCAGCAGCTGGACCAGGGCGAACACCGGGGAGCTGTTTTTT. It yields the protein CASSWTRANTGELFF.

J is TRBJ2-4 and V is TRBV15; D is perhaps TRBD1 (7 bases). Germline CDR1 is LNHNV and CDR2 is YYDKDF (reference sequence). Deletions cut 1 base from V and 8 bases from J, with 18 bases between. This CDR3 spans 16 amino acids. CDR3 DNA: TGTGCCACCAGCAGAGTCCGGGGGCAGGGGGACGACATTCAGTACTTC. As protein: CATSRVRGQGDDIQYF.

The rearrangement joins TRBV6-5 to TRBJ1-1; 7 nucleotides line up with TRBD1. Germline V CDR1 and CDR2: MNHEY, SVGAGI. V lost 0 bases and J lost 4; bases outside the gene matches: 5. The CDR3 length is 15 residues. The CDR3 DNA reads TGTGCCAGCAGTTACTCGGTTTCAGGGGGCACTGAAGCTTTCTTT. It codes for CASSYSVSGGTEAFF.

The chain carries TRBV6-6 and TRBJ2-7; D remains unclear. Germline V CDR1 and CDR2: MNHNY, SVGAGI (reference sequence). Trimming took 8 bases from V and 2 from J, leaving 13 bases between them. CDR3 length: 13 amino acids. CDR3 region: CASRAEAAYEQYF. For the CDR3, the DNA is TGTGCCAGCCGGGCCGAGGCAGCCTACGAGCAGTACTTC.

This chain links TRBV13 with TRBJ1-3; 8 bases fit TRBD1. CDR3 size: 15 residues. Germline V gene data show CDR1 as PRHDT and CDR2 as FYEKMQ (reference sequence). V dropped 0 bases and J dropped 8; count of bases not matched to a gene: 6. The CDR3 region is CASSLGDREEDTIYF. The DNA of the CDR3 is TGTGCCAGCAGCTTAGGGGACAGGGAGGAGGACACCATATATTTT. The entire variable domain, with the rest obtained from reference TRBV13 and TRBJ1-3, is as follows: AAGVIQSPRHLIKEKRETATLKCYPIPRHDTVYWYQQGPGQDPQFLISFYEKMQSDKGSIPDRFSAQQFSDYHSELNMSSLELGDSALYFCASSLGDREEDTIYFGEGSWLTVV.

The chain employs TRBV2 and TRBJ2-5; tentatively, D is TRBD1 or TRBD2 (7 bases each). The CDR3 is 13 residues long. Germline CDR1 and CDR2: SNHLY and FYNNEI. Trimming took 6 bases from V and 5 from J, leaving 13 bases between them. This chain's CDR3 is CASRQGRGETQYF. In nucleotides, the CDR3 is TGTGCCAGCAGACAGGGGAGGGGGGAGACCCAGTACTTC.